The 32 T cell receptor beta chains below come from one sample, sequenced in a study of blood T cell repertoires in COVID-19. The repertoire was sequenced with immunoSEQ multiplex PCR; TCRdb's copy has only in-frame clones and lacks some. The table shows about 300,000 clones, with roughly 87% occurring only once. Sequenced sample: peripheral blood. The receptors come from a human donor in a cohort sampled during active COVID-19.

DNA for the CDR3: TGTGCCAGCAGCCTGGACTGGGTTTTGAGCAATCAGCCCCAGCATTTT. This sequence encodes CASSLDWVLSNQPQHF. The rearrangement links TRBV7-4 to TRBJ1-5; D is uncertain. Germline CDR1 reads SGHVT; CDR2 reads SQSDAQ. The germline V and J ends were trimmed by 5 bases and 1 base, with 15 bases remaining between them. The CDR3 has 16 residues.

On this clone itself: This CDR3 is also generated by other DNA sequences in the sample. This chain connects TRBV5-1 to TRBJ1-5, with 9 positions matching TRBD1. The CDR3 sequence is 14 residues long. The germline V gene encodes CDR1 SGHRS and CDR2 YFSETQ. The ends lost 3 bases at V and 2 bases at J; junction bases unmatched: 0. The CDR3 here is CASSWTGGNQPQHF. The CDR3 DNA is TGCGCCAGCAGCTGGACAGGGGGCAATCAGCCCCAGCATTTT.

The chain joins TRBV5-1 to TRBJ2-5; D is undetermined. The V end lost 4 bases, the J end lost 5 bases, and 9 bases lay between the germline ends. The germline V gene has CDR1 SGHRS and CDR2 YFSETQ. This CDR3 is built from 12 residues. CDR3 bases: TGCGCCAGCAGCCCCGACTCCGAGACCCAGTACTTC. Translating gives CASSPDSETQYF.

The chain combines TRBV29-1 with TRBJ2-5, with D maybe TRBD2 (5 bases). The CDR3 is 12 amino acids. Germline loops: CDR1 SQVTM, CDR2 ANQGSEA. The V end was cut by 4 bases, the J end by 7 bases, with 13 bases between. As DNA, the CDR3 is TGCAGCGTTGTGTCCGGGGATGGGACCCAGTACTTC. This encodes CSVVSGDGTQYF.

Written as DNA, the CDR3 is TGTGCCAGCAGGTCACAGGGCCGGAGCACAGATACGCAGTATTTT. Translating gives CASRSQGRSTDTQYF. The V and J genes are TRBV28 and TRBJ2-3; weak D call: TRBD1 (6 bases). In germline, CDR1 is MDHEN, CDR2 SYDVKM. The V end lost 6 bases, the J end lost 0 bases, and 13 bases lay between the germline ends. The CDR3 is made up of 15 amino acids.

The chain employs TRBV5-4 and TRBJ1-1; D unclear. Trimming shortened V by 0 bases and J by 3 bases, and 9 bases separated the two germline ends. The CDR3 is 14 residues long. Germline values: CDR1 SGHNT, CDR2 YYREEE (reference sequence). CDR3: CASSLAIRDTEAFF. CDR3 in DNA: TGTGCCAGCAGCTTGGCAATACGAGACACTGAAGCTTTCTTT.

V gene TRBV7-3 combines with J gene TRBJ2-1; 8 positions agree with TRBD2. The CDR3 is 15 amino acids. The V segment lost 7 bases and the J segment 0 bases; nucleotides outside the gene matches: 5. CDR1 SGHTA and CDR2 FQGTGA come from the germline V gene. The CDR3, as DNA: TGTGCCAGCATCCCTACTAGCGGCTCCTACAATGAGCAGTTCTTC. This encodes CASIPTSGSYNEQFF.

As regards this clone: Other DNA variants within this sample encode the same CDR3. V and J are TRBV9 and TRBJ1-3; D not certain. CDR3 size: 16 residues. Trimming shortened V by 0 bases and J by 2 bases, and 12 bases separated the two germline ends. The V gene's germline CDR1 is SGDLS and CDR2 YYNGEE. CDR3: CASSVDSGGTGNTIYF. The CDR3, as DNA: TGTGCCAGCAGCGTAGATTCAGGAGGGACTGGAAACACCATATATTTT. The entire variable domain, with the rest obtained from reference TRBV9 and TRBJ1-3, is as follows: DSGVTQTPKHLITATGQRVTLRCSPRSGDLSVYWYQQSLDQGLQFLIQYYNGEERAKGNILERFSAQQFPDLHSELNLSSLELGDSALYFCASSVDSGGTGNTIYFGEGSWLTVV.

This chain links TRBV6-2 or TRBV6-3 with TRBJ2-7; TRBD2 aligns across 7 bases. Germline assignment: CDR1 MNHEY and CDR2 SVGEGT. Trimming cost V 2 bases and J 2 bases; bases outside gene matches: 6. This CDR3 region has 15 residues. The CDR3: CASSYDSSGTYEQYF. Written as DNA, the CDR3 is TGTGCCAGCAGTTACGATTCTAGCGGAACCTACGAGCAGTACTTC.

The rearrangement joins TRBV2 to TRBJ1-3; D gene ambiguous. The length of the CDR3 is 16 residues. CDR1 is SNHLY and CDR2 is FYNNEI in the germline V gene. V lost 4 bases to trimming and J lost 0 bases, with 13 bases between them. This chain's CDR3 is CASSVRRSSSGNTIYF. In nucleotides, the CDR3 is TGTGCCAGCAGTGTTCGAAGGAGCAGCTCTGGAAACACCATATATTTT.

This chain links TRBV19 with TRBJ2-6, with D tentatively TRBD2 (6 bases). The germline V gene has CDR1 LNHDA and CDR2 SQIVND (reference sequence). The CDR3 is 19 residues long. V was shortened by 6 bases and J by 2 bases, with 23 bases between the two germline ends. CDR3 nucleotide sequence: TGTGCCAGTAGCCAGACGAGGCGGGGAACTTCGGCTGGGGCCAACGTCCTGACTTTC. This codes for CASSQTRRGTSAGANVLTF.

This CDR3 is CSVEVRGSGTEAFF. The CDR3 region has the DNA TGCAGCGTTGAAGTAAGGGGGTCGGGCACTGAAGCTTTCTTT. J is TRBJ1-1 and V is TRBV29-1, with D possibly being TRBD1 (6 bases). There are 14 residues in the CDR3. Germline V gene data show CDR1 as SQVTM and CDR2 as ANQGSEA. V was clipped by 1 base and J by 4 bases, with 13 bases between them.

The gene calls are TRBV28 and TRBJ1-2; D might be TRBD1 (6 bases). The CDR3 has 15 amino acids. V lost 6 bases and J lost 4, with 18 bases in between. CDR1 MDHEN and CDR2 SYDVKM come from the germline V gene. CDR3 in amino acids: CASSSSLGAGYGYTF. Written as DNA, the CDR3 is TGTGCCAGCAGCTCTTCTCTGGGGGCAGGCTATGGCTACACCTTC.

The chain combines TRBV5-5 with TRBJ1-1; D unclear. The CDR3 length is 14 residues. The V gene's germline CDR1 is SGHKS and CDR2 YYEKEE (reference sequence). The V and J ends lost 4 bases and 5 bases respectively, with 15 bases between them. The CDR3 sequence is CASSKEGGTTEAFF. Here the CDR3 DNA reads TGTGCCAGCAGCAAAGAGGGTGGTACGACTGAAGCTTTCTTT.

V is TRBV6-5 and J is TRBJ2-5; D is possibly TRBD1 (5 bases). The germline V gene encodes CDR1 MNHEY and CDR2 SVGAGI. V lost 6 bases, J lost 3 bases, and 11 bases lay in between. CDR3 size: 13 residues. CDR3 nucleotide sequence: TGTGCCAGCAGCTGGACAACCAAAGAGACCCAGTACTTC. Translating gives CASSWTTKETQYF.

This clone was observed a few times. The chain carries TRBV3-1 (or the pseudogene TRBV3-2) and TRBJ2-7; TRBD2 is a possible D gene (5 bases). The CDR3 extends over 15 amino acids. V was clipped by 2 bases and J by 3 bases, with 14 bases between them. Germline V gene data show CDR1 as LGHDT and CDR2 as YNNKEL (reference sequence). The CDR3 nucleotides read TGTGCCAGCAGCCAATACGGACTCGGCGACTACGAGCAGTACTTC. Amino acid sequence: CASSQYGLGDYEQYF.

The count of this clone is one. This chain connects TRBV15 to TRBJ2-1, with TRBD2 as a possible D gene (5 bases). V gave up 5 bases and J gave up 15 bases, with 17 bases separating them. The CDR3 totals 12 residues. Germline assignment: CDR1 LNHNV and CDR2 YYDKDF (reference sequence). In DNA, the CDR3 is TGTGCCACCAGCGGATTTGTGGGAGTTCGGTTCTTC. The encoded protein is CATSGFVGVRFF.

The genes are TRBV4-2 and TRBJ2-1, with D perhaps TRBD2 (5 bases). V was trimmed by 0 bases and J by 7 bases, leaving 7 bases between them. Germline assignment: CDR1 LGHNA and CDR2 YNFKEQ. The CDR3 has 13 amino acids. CDR3 region: CASSQEGSNEQFF. The CDR3, as DNA: TGTGCCAGCAGCCAAGAAGGGAGTAATGAGCAGTTCTTC.

The chain uses TRBV10-2 and TRBJ2-1; 10 bases match TRBD2. This CDR3 contains 16 residues. Looked up from germline, CDR1 is WSHSY and CDR2 is SAAADI. J gave up 6 bases and V 3 bases, and 8 bases lay outside the gene matches. CDR3: CASSETSGIVGNEQFF. CDR3 DNA sequence: TGCGCCAGCAGTGAAACTAGCGGGATTGTAGGCAATGAGCAGTTCTTC.

The chain employs TRBV5-4 and TRBJ1-2; TRBD1 matches at 9 bases. V dropped 2 bases and J dropped 5; count of bases not matched to a gene: 7. In germline, CDR1 is SGHNT, CDR2 YYREEE (reference sequence). The CDR3 consists of 15 residues. Here the CDR3 reads CASSLDRDRVYGYTF. As DNA, the CDR3 is TGTGCCAGCAGCTTAGACCGGGACAGGGTATATGGCTACACCTTC.

The rearrangement links TRBV7-9 to TRBJ1-4; D might be TRBD1 (5 bases). The CDR3 has 15 residues. Trimming pared 6 bases from V and 2 bases from J, leaving 13 bases between. CDR1 is SEHNR, CDR2 FQNEAQ, per germline (reference sequence). The CDR3 coding sequence is TGTGCCAGCAGATGGGGGGACGGGACTAATGAAAAACTGTTTTTT. This codes for CASRWGDGTNEKLFF.

The J gene is TRBJ1-4, the V gene TRBV7-9; TRBD1 matches at 7 bases. This CDR3 is 15 amino acids long. With V trimmed by 5 bases and J by 3 bases, 6 bases remained unmatched. CDR1 and CDR2 from the germline V gene are SEHNR and FQNEAQ (reference sequence). The CDR3 sequence is CASSRLDRANEKLFF. DNA for the CDR3: TGTGCCAGCAGCCGACTAGACAGGGCTAATGAAAAACTGTTTTTT.

This clone was seen more than once but under ten times. This sequence joins TRBV4-2 and TRBJ2-7; 10 bases map to TRBD2. Germline-derived CDR1 and CDR2 are LGHNA and YNFKEQ. After removal of 1 base from V and 4 bases from J, the junction contained 7 bases not matched to a gene. The CDR3 extends over 16 amino acids. The CDR3: CASSQGASGSGYEQYF. In nucleotides, the CDR3 is TGTGCCAGCAGCCAAGGGGCTAGCGGGAGCGGGTACGAGCAGTACTTC.

This rearrangement joins TRBV5-6 to TRBJ2-7, with TRBD2 identical over 8 bases. V lost 0 bases, J lost 2 bases, and 4 bases stayed unmatched. The germline V gene encodes CDR1 SGHDT and CDR2 YYEEEE. The CDR3 consists of 15 residues. The CDR3 loop reads CASSLGGGFPYEQYF. The CDR3 nucleotides are TGTGCCAGCAGCTTGGGCGGGGGGTTCCCCTACGAGCAGTACTTC.

V and J are TRBV7-8 and TRBJ1-6; 9 bases are shared with TRBD1. Germline values: CDR1 SGHVS, CDR2 FQNEAQ. CDR3 length: 14 amino acids. The V and J ends lost 5 bases and 10 bases, in that order; junction bases with no gene match: 6. The CDR3 here is CASSTGQGFSPLHF. CDR3 in DNA: TGTGCCAGCAGCACCGGACAGGGGTTCTCACCCCTCCACTTT. Drawing the rest from reference TRBV7-8 and TRBJ1-6, the complete variable domain is GAGVSQSPRYKVAKRGQDVALRCDPISGHVSLFWYQQALGQGPEFLTYFQNEAQLDKSGLPSDRFFAERPEGSVSTLKIQRTQQEDSAVYLCASSTGQGFSPLHFGNGTRLTVT.

The J gene is TRBJ2-6, the V gene TRBV18; no reliable D call. Trimming removed 6 bases from V and 1 base from J, with 16 bases in between. Germline values: CDR1 KGHSH, CDR2 LQKENI. The CDR3 is 17 residues long. CDR3 loop: CASSPITAVSGANVLTF. The DNA for the CDR3 is TGTGCCAGCTCTCCCATCACCGCAGTTTCTGGGGCCAACGTCCTGACTTTC. The full variable domain, its missing parts supplied by reference TRBV18 and TRBJ2-6, is NAGVMQNPRHLVRRRGQEARLRCSPMKGHSHVYWYRQLPEEGLKFMVYLQKENIIDESGMPKERFSAEFPKEGPSILRIQQVVRGDSAAYFCASSPITAVSGANVLTFGAGSRLTVL.

This clone is a singleton in its sample. The rearrangement uses TRBV6-5 and TRBJ1-1; 9 bases are a match to TRBD1. The CDR3 covers 15 residues. V shed 7 bases, J shed 11 bases, and the junction held 17 bases outside the gene matches. Germline CDR1 reads MNHEY; CDR2 reads SVGAGI. The DNA for the CDR3 is TGTGCCAGCAAGGTCGCCGAAACAGGGGGCGCGGCCGCTTTCTTT. It encodes CASKVAETGGAAAFF.

Here the CDR3 DNA reads TGTGCCAGCAGCTTGGCAAATAATTCACCCCTCCACTTT. The encoded protein is CASSLANNSPLHF. The chain carries TRBV7-9 and TRBJ1-6; D gene ambiguous. Germline values: CDR1 SEHNR, CDR2 FQNEAQ (reference sequence). Trimming pared 3 bases from V and 5 bases from J, leaving 5 bases between. The CDR3 sequence is 13 residues long.

V and J are TRBV10-3 and TRBJ2-7; TRBD2 agrees at 10 bases. The CDR3 has 21 amino acids. With V trimmed by 3 bases and J by 2 bases, 22 bases remained unmatched. CDR1 is ENHRY, CDR2 SYGVKD, per germline. The CDR3 nucleotides read TGTGCCATCAGTGACCTGGAAGGGGCGCCTAGCGGGAGTAGGTCCGCCTACGAGCAGTACTTC. It is translated as CAISDLEGAPSGSRSAYEQYF.

The V gene is TRBV28, the J gene TRBJ1-5; D may be TRBD1 (5 bases). The germline V gene encodes CDR1 MDHEN and CDR2 SYDVKM. The germline V and J ends were trimmed by 5 bases and 7 bases, with 15 bases remaining between them. The CDR3 covers 14 residues. The CDR3 DNA sequence: TGTGCCAGCAGTCCAGCCAGGGTACCGCAGCCCCAGCATTTT. Translated: CASSPARVPQPQHF.

J is TRBJ2-7 and V is TRBV29-1; the D gene is possibly TRBD1 (7 bases). With 6 bases removed from V and 3 bases from J, the gap between germline ends came to 15 bases. This CDR3 has 13 amino acids. From germline, CDR1 is SQVTM and CDR2 ANQGSEA. The CDR3 DNA follows: TGCAGCGTCCTCCCTCAGGGGGGCTACGAGCAGTACTTC. Protein: CSVLPQGGYEQYF.

The rearrangement uses TRBV11-2 and TRBJ2-1, with a possible D match to TRBD2 (5 bases). V lost 4 bases and J lost 7, with 17 bases in between. The CDR3 sequence is 15 residues long. Germline V gives CDR1 SGHAT, CDR2 FQNNGV. The CDR3 DNA follows: TGTGCCAGCAGCTCCAGTTTGGACGGAGGAAATGAGCAGTTCTTC. It is translated as CASSSSLDGGNEQFF.